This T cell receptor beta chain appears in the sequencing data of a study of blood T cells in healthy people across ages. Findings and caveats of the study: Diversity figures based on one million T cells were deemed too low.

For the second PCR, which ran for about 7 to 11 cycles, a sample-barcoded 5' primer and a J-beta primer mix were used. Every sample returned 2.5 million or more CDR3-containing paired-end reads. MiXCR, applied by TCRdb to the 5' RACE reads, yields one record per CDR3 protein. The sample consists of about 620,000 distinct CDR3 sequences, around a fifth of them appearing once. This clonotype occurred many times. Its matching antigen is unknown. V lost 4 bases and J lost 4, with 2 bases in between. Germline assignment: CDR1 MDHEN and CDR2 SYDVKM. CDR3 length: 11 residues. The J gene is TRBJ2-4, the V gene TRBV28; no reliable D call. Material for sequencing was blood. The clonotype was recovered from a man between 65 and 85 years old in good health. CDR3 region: CASSSKNIQYF. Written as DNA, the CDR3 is TGTGCCAGCAGTTCTAAAAACATTCAGTACTTC.